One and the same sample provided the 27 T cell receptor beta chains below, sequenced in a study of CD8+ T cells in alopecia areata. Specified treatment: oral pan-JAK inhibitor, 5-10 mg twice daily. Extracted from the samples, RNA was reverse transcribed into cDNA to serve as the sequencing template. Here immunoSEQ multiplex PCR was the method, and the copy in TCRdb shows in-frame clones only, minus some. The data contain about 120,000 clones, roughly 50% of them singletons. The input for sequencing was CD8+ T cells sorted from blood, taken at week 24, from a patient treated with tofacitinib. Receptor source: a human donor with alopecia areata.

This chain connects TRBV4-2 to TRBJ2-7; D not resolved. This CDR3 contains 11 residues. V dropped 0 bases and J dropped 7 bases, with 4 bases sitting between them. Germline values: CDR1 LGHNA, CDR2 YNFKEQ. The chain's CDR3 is CASSQDEEQYF. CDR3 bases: TGTGCCAGCAGCCAAGATGAGGAGCAGTACTTC.

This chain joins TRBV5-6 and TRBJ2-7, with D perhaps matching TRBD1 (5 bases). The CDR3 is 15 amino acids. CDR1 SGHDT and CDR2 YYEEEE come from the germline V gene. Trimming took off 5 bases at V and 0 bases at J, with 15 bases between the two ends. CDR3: CASSLNRQSSYEQYF. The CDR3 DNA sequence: TGTGCCAGCAGTTTAAACCGACAGAGCTCCTACGAGCAGTACTTC.

Written as DNA, the CDR3 is TGTGCCAGCAGCTTAGGCGGTGGTCTTAGGGATGGCTACACCTTC. Amino acids: CASSLGGGLRDGYTF. The chain is built from TRBV7-9 and TRBJ1-2, with D unclear. Trimming left V 1 base short and J 6 bases short, with 15 bases between. The germline CDR1 and CDR2 sequences are SEHNR and FQNEAQ (reference sequence). The CDR3 loop spans 15 amino acids.

CDR3 sequence reads: CSVDDGRGLPGELFF. The CDR3 DNA reads as TGCAGCGTTGATGATGGCAGGGGGCTTCCTGGGGAGCTGTTTTTT. This rearrangement joins TRBV29-1 to TRBJ2-2, with 8 bases that match TRBD1. Germline V CDR1 and CDR2: SQVTM, ANQGSEA. CDR3 length: 15 residues. With V trimmed by 3 bases and J by 8 bases, 11 bases remained unmatched.

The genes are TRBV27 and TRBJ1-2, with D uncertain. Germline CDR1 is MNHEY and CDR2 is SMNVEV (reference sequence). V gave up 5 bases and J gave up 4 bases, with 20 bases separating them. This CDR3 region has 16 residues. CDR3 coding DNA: TGTGCCAGCAGTCCATCCACATCTACCGTCGGCTATGGCTACACCTTC. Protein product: CASSPSTSTVGYGYTF.

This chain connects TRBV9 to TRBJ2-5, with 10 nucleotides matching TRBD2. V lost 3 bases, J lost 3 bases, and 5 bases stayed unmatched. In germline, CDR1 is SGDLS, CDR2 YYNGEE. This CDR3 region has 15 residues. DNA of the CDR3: TGTGCCAGCAGCGCCGGGACTAGCGTCAAAGAGACCCAGTACTTC. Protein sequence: CASSAGTSVKETQYF.

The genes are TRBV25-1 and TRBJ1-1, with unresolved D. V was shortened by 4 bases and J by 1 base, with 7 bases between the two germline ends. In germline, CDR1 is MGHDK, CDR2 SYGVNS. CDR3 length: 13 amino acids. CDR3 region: CASSGGPNTEAFF. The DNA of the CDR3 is TGTGCCAGCAGTGGGGGTCCGAACACTGAAGCTTTCTTT.

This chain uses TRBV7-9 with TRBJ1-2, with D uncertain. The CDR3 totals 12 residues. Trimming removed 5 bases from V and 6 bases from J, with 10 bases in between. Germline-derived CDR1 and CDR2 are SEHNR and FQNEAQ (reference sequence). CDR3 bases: TGTGCCAGCAGCGCGTTCCTTGATGGCTACACCTTC. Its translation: CASSAFLDGYTF.

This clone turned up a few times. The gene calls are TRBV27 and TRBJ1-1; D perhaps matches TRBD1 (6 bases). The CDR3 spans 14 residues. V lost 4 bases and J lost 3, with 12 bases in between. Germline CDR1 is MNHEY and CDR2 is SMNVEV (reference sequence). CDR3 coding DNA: TGTGCCAGCAGTTCATCGGACAGTTACACTGAAGCTTTCTTT. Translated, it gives CASSSSDSYTEAFF.

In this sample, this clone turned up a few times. The CDR3 spells CASSLAGQGAYEQYF. The CDR3 bases are TGCGCCAGCAGCTTGGCAGGACAGGGGGCCTACGAGCAGTACTTC. The V gene is TRBV5-1, the J gene TRBJ2-7; 10 bases are a match to TRBD1. After removal of 0 bases from V and 2 bases from J, the junction contained 2 bases not matched to a gene. This CDR3 contains 15 residues. Germline V CDR1 and CDR2: SGHRS, YFSETQ.

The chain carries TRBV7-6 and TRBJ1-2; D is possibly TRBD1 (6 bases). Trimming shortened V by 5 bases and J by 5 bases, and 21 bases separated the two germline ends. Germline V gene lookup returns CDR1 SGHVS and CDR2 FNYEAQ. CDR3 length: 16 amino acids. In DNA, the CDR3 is TGTGCCAGCAGCCCGGAAAGATGGGGGGCAGAGTATGGCTACACCTTC. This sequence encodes CASSPERWGAEYGYTF. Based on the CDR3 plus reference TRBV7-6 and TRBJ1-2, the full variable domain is GAGVSQSPRYKVTKRGQDVALRCDPISGHVSLYWYRQALGQGPEFLTYFNYEAQQDKSGLPNDRFSAERPEGSISTLTIQRTEQRDSAMYRCASSPERWGAEYGYTFGSGTRLTVV.

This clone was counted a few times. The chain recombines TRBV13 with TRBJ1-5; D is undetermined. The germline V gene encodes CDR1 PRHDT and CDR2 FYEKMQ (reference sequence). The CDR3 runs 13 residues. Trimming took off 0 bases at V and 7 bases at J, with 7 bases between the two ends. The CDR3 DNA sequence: TGTGCCAGCAGCTTAGGGGGGTACCAGCCCCAGCATTTT. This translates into CASSLGGYQPQHF.

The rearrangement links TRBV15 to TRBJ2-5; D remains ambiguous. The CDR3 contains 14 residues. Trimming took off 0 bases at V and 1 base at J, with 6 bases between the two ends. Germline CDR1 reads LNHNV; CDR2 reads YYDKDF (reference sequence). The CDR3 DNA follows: TGTGCCACCAGCAGAGAAGGCTTCCAAGAGACCCAGTACTTC. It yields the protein CATSREGFQETQYF.

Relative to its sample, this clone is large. The CDR3 spells CAIKGKTGGIWDSPLHF. The CDR3 coding sequence is TGTGCCATTAAGGGGAAAACAGGGGGCATTTGGGATTCACCCCTCCACTTT. The chain recombines TRBV10-3 with TRBJ1-6, with TRBD1 matching over 9 bases. After removal of 9 bases from V and 8 bases from J, the junction contained 17 bases not matched to a gene. There are 17 residues in the CDR3. Germline V gene lookup returns CDR1 ENHRY and CDR2 SYGVKD.

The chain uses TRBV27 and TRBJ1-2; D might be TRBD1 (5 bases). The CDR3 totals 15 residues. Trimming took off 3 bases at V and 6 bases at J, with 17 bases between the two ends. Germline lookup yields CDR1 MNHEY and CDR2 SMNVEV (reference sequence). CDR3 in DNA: TGTGCCAGCAGTTTCGTAAGGGGCTCCGGTCATGGCTACACCTTC. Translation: CASSFVRGSGHGYTF.

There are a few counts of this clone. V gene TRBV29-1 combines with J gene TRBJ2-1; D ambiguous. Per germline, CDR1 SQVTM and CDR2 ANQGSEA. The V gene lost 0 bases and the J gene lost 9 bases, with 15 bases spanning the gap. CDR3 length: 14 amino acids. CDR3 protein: CSVEETFFMGEQFF. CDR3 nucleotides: TGCAGCGTTGAAGAGACTTTTTTCATGGGTGAGCAGTTCTTC.

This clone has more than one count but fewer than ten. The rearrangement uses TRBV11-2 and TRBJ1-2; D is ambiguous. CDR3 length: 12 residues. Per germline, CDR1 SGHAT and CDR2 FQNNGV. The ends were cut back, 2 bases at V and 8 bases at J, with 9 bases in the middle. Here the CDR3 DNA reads TGTGCCAGCAGCTTACGCCCCGGCGGCTACACCTTC. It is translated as CASSLRPGGYTF. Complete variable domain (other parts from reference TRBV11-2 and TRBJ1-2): EAGVAQSPRYKIIEKRQSVAFWCNPISGHATLYWYQQILGQGPKLLIQFQNNGVVDDSQLPKDRFSAERLKGVDSTLKIQPAKLEDSAVYLCASSLRPGGYTFGSGTRLTVV.

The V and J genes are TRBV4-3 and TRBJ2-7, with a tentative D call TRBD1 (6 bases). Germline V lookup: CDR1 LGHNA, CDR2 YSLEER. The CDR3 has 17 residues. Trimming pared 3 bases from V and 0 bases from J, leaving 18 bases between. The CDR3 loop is CASSQGVGAVSSYEQYF. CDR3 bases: TGCGCCAGCAGCCAGGGGGTGGGGGCGGTGAGCTCCTACGAGCAGTACTTC.

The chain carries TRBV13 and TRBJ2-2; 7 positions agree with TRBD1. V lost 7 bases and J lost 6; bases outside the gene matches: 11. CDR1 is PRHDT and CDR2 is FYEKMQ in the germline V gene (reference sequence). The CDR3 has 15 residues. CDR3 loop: CASINRGRVPGELFF. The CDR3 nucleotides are TGTGCCAGCATCAACAGGGGAAGGGTTCCCGGGGAGCTGTTTTTT.

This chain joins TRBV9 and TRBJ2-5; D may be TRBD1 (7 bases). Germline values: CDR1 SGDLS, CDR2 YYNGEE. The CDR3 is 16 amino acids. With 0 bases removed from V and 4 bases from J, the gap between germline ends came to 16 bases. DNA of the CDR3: TGTGCCAGCAGCGTAGGTCAGGGGGGTCGGAGAGAGACCCAGTACTTC. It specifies CASSVGQGGRRETQYF.

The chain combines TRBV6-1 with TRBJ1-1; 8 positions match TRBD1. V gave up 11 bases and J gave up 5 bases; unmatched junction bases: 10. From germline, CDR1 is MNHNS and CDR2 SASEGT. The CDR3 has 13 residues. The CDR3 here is CAVGQGGRTEAFF. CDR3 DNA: TGTGCCGTAGGACAGGGAGGAAGGACTGAAGCTTTCTTT.

Written as DNA, the CDR3 is TGTGCCAGCAGCCAATCCGACGGGTTCCCGGATTCACCCCTCCACTTT. Translation gives CASSQSDGFPDSPLHF. The chain combines TRBV16 with TRBJ1-6; unclear D gene. The CDR3 has 16 residues. The germline V and J ends were trimmed by 0 bases and 8 bases, with 14 bases remaining between them. Germline V gene sequence: CDR1 KGHSY, CDR2 FQNENV.

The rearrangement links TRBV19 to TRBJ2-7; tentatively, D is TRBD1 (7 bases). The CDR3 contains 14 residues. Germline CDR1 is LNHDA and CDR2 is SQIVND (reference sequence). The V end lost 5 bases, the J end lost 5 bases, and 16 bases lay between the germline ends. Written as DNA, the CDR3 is TGTGCCAGTAGTCCCGGCGGAGGGGGCGACGAGCAGTACTTC. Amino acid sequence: CASSPGGGGDEQYF.

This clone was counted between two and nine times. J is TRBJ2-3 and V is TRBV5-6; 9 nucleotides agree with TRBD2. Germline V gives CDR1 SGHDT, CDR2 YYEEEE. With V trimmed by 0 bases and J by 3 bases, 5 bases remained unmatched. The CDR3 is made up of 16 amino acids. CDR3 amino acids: CASSLGLAGWTDTQYF. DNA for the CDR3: TGTGCCAGCAGCTTGGGGCTAGCGGGGTGGACAGATACGCAGTATTTT.

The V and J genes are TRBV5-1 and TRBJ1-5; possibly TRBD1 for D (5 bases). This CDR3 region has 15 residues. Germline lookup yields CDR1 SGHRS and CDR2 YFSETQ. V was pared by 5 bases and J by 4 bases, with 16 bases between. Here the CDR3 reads CASRRGLGDNQPQHF. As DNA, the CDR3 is TGCGCCAGCAGGAGGGGTCTTGGGGATAATCAGCCCCAGCATTTT.

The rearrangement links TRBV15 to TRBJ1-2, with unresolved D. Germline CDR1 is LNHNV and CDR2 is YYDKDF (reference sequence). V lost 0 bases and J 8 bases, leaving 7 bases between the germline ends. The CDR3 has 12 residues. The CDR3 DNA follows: TGTGCCACCAGCAGAGATGCCCCCGGCTACACCTTC. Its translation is CATSRDAPGYTF.

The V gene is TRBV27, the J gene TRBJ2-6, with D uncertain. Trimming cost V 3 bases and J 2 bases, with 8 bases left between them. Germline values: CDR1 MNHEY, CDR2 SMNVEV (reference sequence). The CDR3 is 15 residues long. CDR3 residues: CASSFVPPGANVLTF. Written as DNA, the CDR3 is TGTGCCAGCAGTTTTGTTCCCCCTGGGGCCAACGTCCTGACTTTC.